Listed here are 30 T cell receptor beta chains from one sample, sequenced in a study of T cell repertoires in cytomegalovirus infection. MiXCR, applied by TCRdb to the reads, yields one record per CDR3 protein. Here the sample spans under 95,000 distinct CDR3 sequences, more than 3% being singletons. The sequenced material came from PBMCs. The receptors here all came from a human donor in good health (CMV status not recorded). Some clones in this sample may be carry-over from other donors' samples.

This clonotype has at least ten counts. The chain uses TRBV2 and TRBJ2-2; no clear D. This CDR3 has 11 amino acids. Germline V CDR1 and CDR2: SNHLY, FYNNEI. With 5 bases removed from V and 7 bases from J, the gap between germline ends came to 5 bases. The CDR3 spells CASSPGGELFF. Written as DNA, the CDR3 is TGTGCCAGCAGTCCCGGCGGGGAGCTGTTTTTT.

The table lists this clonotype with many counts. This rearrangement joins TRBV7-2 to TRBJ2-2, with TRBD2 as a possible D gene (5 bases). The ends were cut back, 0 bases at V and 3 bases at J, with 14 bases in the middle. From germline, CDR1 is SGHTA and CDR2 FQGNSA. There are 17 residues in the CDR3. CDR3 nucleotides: TGTGCCAGCAGCTTAGCCGTGCGAGCGAGGGACACCGGGGAGCTGTTTTTT. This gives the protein CASSLAVRARDTGELFF.

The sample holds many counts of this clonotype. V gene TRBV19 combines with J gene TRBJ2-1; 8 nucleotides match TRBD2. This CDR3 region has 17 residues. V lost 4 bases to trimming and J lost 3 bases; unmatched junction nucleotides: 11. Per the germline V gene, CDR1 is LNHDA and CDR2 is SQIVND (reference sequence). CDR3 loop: CASSTGLVTPGYNEQFF. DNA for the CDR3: TGTGCCAGTAGTACGGGACTAGTTACCCCGGGCTACAATGAGCAGTTCTTC.

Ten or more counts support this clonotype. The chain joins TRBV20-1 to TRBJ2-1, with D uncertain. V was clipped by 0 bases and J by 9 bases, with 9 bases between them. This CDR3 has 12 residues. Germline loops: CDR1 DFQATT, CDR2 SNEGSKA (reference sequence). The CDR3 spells CSARDERAEQFF. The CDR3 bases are TGCAGTGCTAGAGATGAGCGAGCTGAGCAGTTCTTC.

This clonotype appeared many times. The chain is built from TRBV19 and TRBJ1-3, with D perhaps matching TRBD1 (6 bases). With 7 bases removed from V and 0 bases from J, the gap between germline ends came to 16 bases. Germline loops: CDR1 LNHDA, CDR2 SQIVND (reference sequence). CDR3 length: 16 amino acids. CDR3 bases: TGTGCCAGTACCGCAATTGACAGGACCTCTGGAAACACCATATATTTT. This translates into CASTAIDRTSGNTIYF.

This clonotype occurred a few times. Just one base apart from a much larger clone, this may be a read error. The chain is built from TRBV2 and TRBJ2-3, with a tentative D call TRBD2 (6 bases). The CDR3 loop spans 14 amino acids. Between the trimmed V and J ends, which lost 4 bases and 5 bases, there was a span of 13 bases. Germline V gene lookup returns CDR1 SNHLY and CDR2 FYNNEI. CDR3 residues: CASSAAGCIDTQYF. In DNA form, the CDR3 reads TGTGCCAGCAGTGCGGCGGGGTGTATAGATACGCAGTATTTT.

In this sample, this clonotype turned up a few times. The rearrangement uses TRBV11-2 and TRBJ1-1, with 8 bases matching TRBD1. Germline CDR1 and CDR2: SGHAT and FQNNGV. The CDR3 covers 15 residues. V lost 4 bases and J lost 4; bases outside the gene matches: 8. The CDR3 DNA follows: TGTGCCAGCAGCTACTCGGACAGGGCGGGCACTGAAGCTTTCTTT. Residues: CASSYSDRAGTEAFF.

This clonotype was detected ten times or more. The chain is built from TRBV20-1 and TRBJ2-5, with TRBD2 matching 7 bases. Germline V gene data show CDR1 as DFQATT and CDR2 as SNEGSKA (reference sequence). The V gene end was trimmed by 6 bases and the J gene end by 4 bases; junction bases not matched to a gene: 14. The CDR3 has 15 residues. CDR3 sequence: CSATRGGVWGETQYF. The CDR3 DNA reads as TGCAGTGCAACCCGGGGAGGGGTATGGGGAGAGACCCAGTACTTC.

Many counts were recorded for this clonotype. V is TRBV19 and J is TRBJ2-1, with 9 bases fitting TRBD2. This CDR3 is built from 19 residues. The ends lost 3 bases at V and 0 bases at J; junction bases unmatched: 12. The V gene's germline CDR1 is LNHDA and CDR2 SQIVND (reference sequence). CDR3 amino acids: CASSILSGSSSISYNEQFF. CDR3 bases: TGTGCCAGTAGTATCCTTAGCGGGAGTAGTAGCATCTCCTACAATGAGCAGTTCTTC.

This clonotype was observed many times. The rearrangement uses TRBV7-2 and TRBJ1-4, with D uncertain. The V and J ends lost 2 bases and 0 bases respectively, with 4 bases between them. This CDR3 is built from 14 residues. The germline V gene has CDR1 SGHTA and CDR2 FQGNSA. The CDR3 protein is CASSLQTTNEKLFF. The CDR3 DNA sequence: TGTGCCAGCAGCTTACAAACAACTAATGAAAAACTGTTTTTT. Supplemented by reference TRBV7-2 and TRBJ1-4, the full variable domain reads GAGVSQSPSNKVTEKGKDVELRCDPISGHTALYWYRQSLGQGLEFLIYFQGNSAPDKSGLPSDRFSAERTGGSVSTLTIQRTQQEDSAVYLCASSLQTTNEKLFFGSGTQLSVL.

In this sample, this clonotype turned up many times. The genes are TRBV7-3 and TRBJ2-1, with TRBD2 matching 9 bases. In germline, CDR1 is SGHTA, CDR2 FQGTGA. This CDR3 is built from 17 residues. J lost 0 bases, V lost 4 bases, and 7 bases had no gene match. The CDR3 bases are TGTGCCAGCAGCTCGGCAGCGGGGGGTAGCTCCTACAATGAGCAGTTCTTC. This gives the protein CASSSAAGGSSYNEQFF. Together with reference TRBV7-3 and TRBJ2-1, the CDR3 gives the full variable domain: GAGVSQTPSNKVTEKGKYVELRCDPISGHTALYWYRQSLGQGPEFLIYFQGTGAADDSGLPNDRFFAVRPEGSVSTLKIQRTERGDSAVYLCASSSAAGGSSYNEQFFGPGTRLTVL.

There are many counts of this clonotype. CDR3 DNA sequence: TGTGCCAGCAGCCAAGAACAGTTAAATCAGCCCCAGCATTTT. Protein sequence: CASSQEQLNQPQHF. The V gene is TRBV4-2, the J gene TRBJ1-5; D not certain. Trimming took 0 bases from V and 4 from J, leaving 7 bases between them. In germline, CDR1 is LGHNA, CDR2 YNFKEQ. This CDR3 is 14 amino acids long.

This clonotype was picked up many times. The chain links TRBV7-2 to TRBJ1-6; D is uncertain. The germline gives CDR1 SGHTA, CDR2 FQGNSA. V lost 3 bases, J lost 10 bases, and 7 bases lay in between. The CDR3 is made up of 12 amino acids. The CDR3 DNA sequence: TGTGCCAGCAGCTTGAGGGAATCACCCCTCCACTTT. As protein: CASSLRESPLHF.

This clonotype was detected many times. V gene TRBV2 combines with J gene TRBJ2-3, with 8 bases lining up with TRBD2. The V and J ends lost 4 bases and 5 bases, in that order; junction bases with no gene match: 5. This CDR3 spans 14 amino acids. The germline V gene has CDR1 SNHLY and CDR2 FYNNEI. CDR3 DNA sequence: TGTGCCAGCAGTGCGGCGGGGGGTATAGATACGCAGTATTTT. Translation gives CASSAAGGIDTQYF.

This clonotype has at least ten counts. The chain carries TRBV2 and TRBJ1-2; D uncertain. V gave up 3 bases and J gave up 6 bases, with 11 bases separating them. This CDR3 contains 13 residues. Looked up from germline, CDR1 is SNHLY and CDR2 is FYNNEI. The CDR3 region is CASSDLLGDGYTF. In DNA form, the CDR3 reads TGTGCCAGCAGTGATCTGCTTGGGGATGGCTACACCTTC.

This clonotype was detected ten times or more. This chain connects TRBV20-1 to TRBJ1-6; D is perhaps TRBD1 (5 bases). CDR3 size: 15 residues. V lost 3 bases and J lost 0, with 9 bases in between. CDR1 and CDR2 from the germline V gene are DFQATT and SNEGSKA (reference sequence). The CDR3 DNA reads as TGCAGTGCTAGGGACACTAGCTCCTATAATTCACCCCTCCACTTT. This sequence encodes CSARDTSSYNSPLHF.

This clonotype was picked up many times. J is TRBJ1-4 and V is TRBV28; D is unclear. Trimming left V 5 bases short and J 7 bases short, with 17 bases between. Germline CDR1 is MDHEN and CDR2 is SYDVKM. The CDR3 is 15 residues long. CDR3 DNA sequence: TGTGCCAGCAGTCCTTATGGTCGGGGTGGTGAAAAACTGTTTTTT. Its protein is CASSPYGRGGEKLFF. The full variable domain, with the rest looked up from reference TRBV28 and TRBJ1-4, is DVKVTQSSRYLVKRTGEKVFLECVQDMDHENMFWYRQDPGLGLRLIYFSYDVKMKEKGDIPEGYSVSREKKERFSLILESASTNQTSMYLCASSPYGRGGEKLFFGSGTQLSVL.

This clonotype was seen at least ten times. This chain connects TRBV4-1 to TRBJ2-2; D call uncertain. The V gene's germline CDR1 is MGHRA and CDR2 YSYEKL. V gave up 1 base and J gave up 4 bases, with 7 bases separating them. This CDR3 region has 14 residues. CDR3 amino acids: CASSQGRTTGELFF. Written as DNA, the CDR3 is TGCGCCAGCAGCCAAGGACGGACCACCGGGGAGCTGTTTTTT.

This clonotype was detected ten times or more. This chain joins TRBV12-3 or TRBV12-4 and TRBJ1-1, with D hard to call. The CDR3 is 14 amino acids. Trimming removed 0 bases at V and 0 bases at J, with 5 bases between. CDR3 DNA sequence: TGTGCCAGCAGTTTAGCGGAGGTGAACACTGAAGCTTTCTTT. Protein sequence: CASSLAEVNTEAFF.

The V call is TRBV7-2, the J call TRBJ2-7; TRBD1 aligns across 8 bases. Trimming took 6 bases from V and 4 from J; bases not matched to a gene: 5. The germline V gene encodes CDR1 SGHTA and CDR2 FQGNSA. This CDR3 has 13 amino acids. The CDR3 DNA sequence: TGTGCCAGCAGTCGACAGGGGAAGTACGAGCAGTACTTC. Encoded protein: CASSRQGKYEQYF.

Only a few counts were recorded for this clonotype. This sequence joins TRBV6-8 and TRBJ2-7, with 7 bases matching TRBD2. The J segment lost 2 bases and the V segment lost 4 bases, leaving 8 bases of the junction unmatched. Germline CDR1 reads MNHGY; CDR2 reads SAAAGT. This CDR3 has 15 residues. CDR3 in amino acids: CASSSGGSATYEQYF. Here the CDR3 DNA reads TGTGCCAGCAGTTCCGGCGGGAGTGCAACCTACGAGCAGTACTTC.

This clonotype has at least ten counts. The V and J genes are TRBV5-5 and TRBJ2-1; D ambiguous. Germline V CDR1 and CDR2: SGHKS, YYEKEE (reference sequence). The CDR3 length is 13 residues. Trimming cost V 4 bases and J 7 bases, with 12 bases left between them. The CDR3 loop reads CASSLQTANEQFF. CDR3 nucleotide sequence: TGTGCCAGCAGCCTACAGACGGCTAATGAGCAGTTCTTC.

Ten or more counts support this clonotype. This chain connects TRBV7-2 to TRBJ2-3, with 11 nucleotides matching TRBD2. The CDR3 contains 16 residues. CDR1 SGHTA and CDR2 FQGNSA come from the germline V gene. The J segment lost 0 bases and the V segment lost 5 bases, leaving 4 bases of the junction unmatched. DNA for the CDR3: TGTGCCAGCAGCACCATAGCGGGGGGGAGCACAGATACGCAGTATTTT. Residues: CASSTIAGGSTDTQYF.

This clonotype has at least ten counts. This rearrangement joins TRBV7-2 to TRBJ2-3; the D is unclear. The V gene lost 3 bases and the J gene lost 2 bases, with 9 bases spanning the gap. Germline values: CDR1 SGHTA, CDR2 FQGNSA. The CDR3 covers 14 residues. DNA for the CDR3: TGTGCCAGCAGCTTTGACGGAACCACAGATACGCAGTATTTT. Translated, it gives CASSFDGTTDTQYF.

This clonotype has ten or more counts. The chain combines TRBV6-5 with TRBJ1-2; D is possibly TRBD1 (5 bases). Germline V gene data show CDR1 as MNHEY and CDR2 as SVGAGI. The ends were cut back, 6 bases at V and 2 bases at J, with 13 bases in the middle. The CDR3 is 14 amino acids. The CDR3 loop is CASRPGPVNYGYTF. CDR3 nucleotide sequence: TGTGCCAGCAGACCGGGACCCGTGAACTATGGCTACACCTTC.

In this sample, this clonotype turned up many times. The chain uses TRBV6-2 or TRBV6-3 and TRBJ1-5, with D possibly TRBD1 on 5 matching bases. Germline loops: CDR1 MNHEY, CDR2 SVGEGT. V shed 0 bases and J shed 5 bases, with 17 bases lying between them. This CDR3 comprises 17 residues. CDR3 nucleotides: TGTGCCAGCAGTTACTCCTCCGGGACCCCGCGCGATCAGCCCCAGCATTTT. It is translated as CASSYSSGTPRDQPQHF.

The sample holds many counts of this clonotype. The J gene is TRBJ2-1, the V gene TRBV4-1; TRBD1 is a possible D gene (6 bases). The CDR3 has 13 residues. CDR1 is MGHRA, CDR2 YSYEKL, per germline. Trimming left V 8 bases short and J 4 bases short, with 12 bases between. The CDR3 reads CASSETGYNEQFF. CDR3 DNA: TGCGCCAGCTCCGAAACAGGGTACAATGAGCAGTTCTTC.

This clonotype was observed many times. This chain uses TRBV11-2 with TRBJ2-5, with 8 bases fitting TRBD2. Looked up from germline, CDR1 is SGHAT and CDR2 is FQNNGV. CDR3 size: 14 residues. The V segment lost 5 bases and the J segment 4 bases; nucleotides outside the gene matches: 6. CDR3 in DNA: TGTGCCAGCAGCGGTCGGGGGGGCCCAGAGACCCAGTACTTC. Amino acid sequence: CASSGRGGPETQYF.

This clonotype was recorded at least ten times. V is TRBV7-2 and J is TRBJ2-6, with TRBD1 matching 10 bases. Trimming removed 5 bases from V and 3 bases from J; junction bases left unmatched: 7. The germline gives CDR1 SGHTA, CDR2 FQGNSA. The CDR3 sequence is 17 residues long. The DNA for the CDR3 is TGTGCCAGCAGCCCAGACAGGGGGCGCGGTGGGGCCAACGTCCTGACTTTC. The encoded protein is CASSPDRGRGGANVLTF.

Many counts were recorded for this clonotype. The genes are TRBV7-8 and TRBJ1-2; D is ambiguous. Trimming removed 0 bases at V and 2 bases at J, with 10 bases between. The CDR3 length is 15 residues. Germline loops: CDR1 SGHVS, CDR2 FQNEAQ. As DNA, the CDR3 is TGTGCCAGCAGCTTAGCGGCGGGATACAACTATGGCTACACCTTC. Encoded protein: CASSLAAGYNYGYTF.